The source of this T cell receptor beta chain is a study of beta chain features in type 1 diabetes. This clone was detected only a few times. The antigen remains unidentified. In germline, CDR1 is SEHNR, CDR2 FQNEAQ (reference sequence). The CDR3 contains 18 residues. V trimming: 5 bases; J trimming: 1 base; junction bases outside the gene matches: 11. The study, taken as a whole, reports: Sequencing the cDNA could make cells with high TCR expression show up more than they should. Patients' naive, central memory and Treg TCRB repertoires seemed closer to one another than those of healthy donors. Among patients with Type 1 diabetes, TCRB CDR3s were moderately but significantly shorter in every one of the four CD4+ subsets.

Roughly 110 mL of blood, on average, came from one heparinised draw per donor. TCRB transcripts that were expressed got sequenced, as all of the isolated RNA had been reverse transcribed. TCRdb's table, derived via immunoSEQ multiplex PCR, lists solely in-frame clones and lacks some. The table includes 110,000 to 150,000 clones, about 9.7% detected once. The clonotype was recovered from a woman between 40 and 55 years old in good health. The chain combines TRBV7-9 with TRBJ2-2; 9 bases map to TRBD2. Sequencing was carried out using central memory CD4+ T cells from blood. The CDR3 sequence is CASSRRGGLALNTGELFF. Written as DNA, the CDR3 is TGTGCCAGCAGCCGACGAGGAGGACTAGCGCTGAACACCGGGGAGCTGTTTTTT.